This T cell receptor (beta chain) was identified in a study of CD8 T cells in ankylosing spondylitis. General study findings and limits: What seemed typical of ankylosing spondylitis blood was a TCR beta motif built from roughly 8 highly homologous variants.

Trimming cost V 11 bases and J 10 bases; bases outside gene matches: 8. This CDR3 has 13 amino acids. CDR1 and CDR2 from the germline V gene are MNHNY and SVGAGI (reference sequence). This clonotype has only a few counts. The antigen remains undetermined. TCRdb redid the calling of the 5' RACE reads with MiXCR, one entry per CDR3 protein. The sample consists of about 840,000 distinct CDR3 sequences, about 12% of them appearing once. Sequencing was carried out using blood, either unsorted or a sorted T cell fraction (not recorded which). This receptor was obtained from a male donor with ankylosing spondylitis. V usage is TRBV6-6 and J usage is TRBJ2-1, with 13 nucleotides matching TRBD2. The CDR3 region has the DNA TGTGCCGGCCGACTAGCGGGGGGCCCCGAGCAGTTCTTC. This translates into CAGRLAGGPEQFF.